This is a list of T cell receptor beta chains from one sample in a study of post-analysis software for immune sequencing data. TCRdb processed the PCR reads anew with MiXCR; each CDR3 protein has one entry. Of around 200,000 distinct CDR3 sequences listed, over 25% are singletons. Sequences were obtained from blood. The origin of the receptors is a girl aged 2 to 17 with multiple sclerosis. The CDR3 runs from the conserved cysteine through the conserved F or W.

>TRBJ1-1|TRBV7-9
CASSLVGGAVMNTEAFF
>TRBJ2-4|TRBV29-1
CSAPGPAKNIQYF
>TRBJ2-2|TRBV7-2
CASSLTSGGYIGELFF
>NA|TRBV6-1
CASSEGSLGTQYF
>TRBJ1-4|TRBV12-3/TRBV12-4
CASTPGGSTNEKLFF
>TRBJ2-1|TRBV25-1
CASREFGGVNEQFF
>TRBJ2-1|TRBV19
CASCSWGQGAYNEQFF
>TRBJ1-5|TRBV20-1
CSARGSGGGNQPQHF
>TRBJ2-3|TRBV6-5
CASKGGGGTDTQYF
>TRBJ1-2|TRBV7-9
CASSPRQGRYGYTF
>TRBJ2-7|TRBV5-1
CASSVNGYEQYF
>TRBJ2-5|TRBV27
CTSSLSRGETQYF
>TRBJ2-1|TRBV6-5
CASSYLRGHNEQFF
>TRBJ2-3|TRBV24-1
CATRSVRSGTQYF
>TRBJ2-3|TRBV12-3/TRBV12-4
CASSTGLAKTDTQYF
>TRBJ1-1|TRBV5-1
CASSFHYQGAPEAFF
>NA|TRBV18
CASSLTGSSGEQYF
>TRBJ2-3|TRBV2
CASSDRGDTDTQYF
>TRBJ2-2|TRBV5-4
CASSTRQPNTGELFF
>TRBJ2-7|TRBV7-8
CASSLRTGSCEQYF
>TRBJ1-6|TRBV7-9
CASSLVDSPLHF
>NA|TRBV6-5
CASSPTGGFEQYF
>TRBJ2-4|TRBV12-3/TRBV12-4
CASSLTDRVDIQYF
>TRBJ2-3|TRBV5-1
CASSLNRDTQYF